This entry lists 13 T cell receptor beta chains sequenced from one sample in a study of T cell repertoires in cytomegalovirus infection. One entry per CDR3 protein, called by TCRdb with MiXCR from the reads. In the table there are some 300,000 distinct CDR3 sequences, approximately 15% of which are singletons. What was sequenced was PBMCs. These receptors were collected from a human donor in good health (CMV status not recorded). Some clones in this sample may be carry-over from other donors' samples.

The chain carries TRBV2 and TRBJ1-5, with D unresolved. Germline V gene sequence: CDR1 SNHLY, CDR2 FYNNEI. V was pared by 3 bases and J by 2 bases, with 11 bases between. CDR3 size: 15 residues. CDR3 DNA: TGTGCCAGCAGTGATGAGCAGGCGGGCAATCAGCCCCAGCATTTT. Residues: CASSDEQAGNQPQHF.

As DNA, the CDR3 is TGTGCCAGCAGCTTAGCGCGGGCACCTTACGAGCAGTACTTC. It encodes CASSLARAPYEQYF. This chain uses TRBV7-6 with TRBJ2-7, with D maybe TRBD2 (5 bases). This CDR3 has 14 amino acids. Germline V gene sequence: CDR1 SGHVS, CDR2 FNYEAQ. V was clipped by 0 bases and J by 4 bases, with 10 bases between them.

This clonotype was found a few times. This CDR3 reads CASSYSGTSAVNEQFF. DNA of the CDR3: TGTGCCAGCAGTTACTCCGGGACTAGCGCCGTCAATGAGCAGTTCTTC. The chain couples TRBV6-2 or TRBV6-3 to TRBJ2-1; 10 bases are a match to TRBD2. With V trimmed by 0 bases and J by 6 bases, 5 bases remained unmatched. The germline gives CDR1 MNHEY, CDR2 SVGEGT. The CDR3 has 16 residues.

This chain connects TRBV28 to TRBJ2-2; 8 bases agree with TRBD1. The trim removed 8 bases at V and 1 base at J, leaving 6 bases unmatched. This CDR3 contains 15 residues. Germline V lookup: CDR1 MDHEN, CDR2 SYDVKM. The CDR3 region is CASGTGGGNTGELFF. DNA for the CDR3: TGTGCCAGCGGCACAGGGGGAGGGAACACCGGGGAGCTGTTTTTT.

This clonotype was seen at least ten times. The CDR3 region is CASNPGGSYEQYF. DNA for the CDR3: TGTGCCAGTAACCCCGGGGGTTCCTACGAGCAGTACTTC. This chain joins TRBV19 and TRBJ2-7, with D possibly matching TRBD2 (6 bases). The CDR3 loop spans 13 amino acids. The germline gives CDR1 LNHDA, CDR2 SQIVND (reference sequence). Trimming took 7 bases from V and 1 from J, leaving 11 bases between them.

There are many counts of this clonotype. This chain links TRBV28 with TRBJ2-7; tentative D call: TRBD2 (5 bases). Germline V gives CDR1 MDHEN, CDR2 SYDVKM. With 7 bases removed from V and 2 bases from J, the gap between germline ends came to 15 bases. CDR3 length: 14 residues. Here the CDR3 reads CASTGGSYAYEQYF. The CDR3 nucleotides are TGTGCCAGCACCGGCGGGTCCTACGCCTACGAGCAGTACTTC.

The V gene is TRBV20-1, the J gene TRBJ2-5; either TRBD1 or TRBD2 may fit D (5 bases each). This CDR3 contains 15 residues. CDR1 is DFQATT and CDR2 is SNEGSKA in the germline V gene (reference sequence). V was shortened by 2 bases and J by 12 bases, with 25 bases between the two germline ends. CDR3 region: CSARMEVGPERPKYF. For the CDR3, the DNA is TGCAGTGCTAGAATGGAGGTGGGGCCGGAGAGACCCAAGTACTTC.

V gene TRBV19 combines with J gene TRBJ1-5; D is uncertain. The CDR3 runs to 12 residues. Trimming left V 1 base short and J 7 bases short, with 5 bases between. Germline CDR1 LNHDA, CDR2 SQIVND (reference sequence). The CDR3 coding sequence is TGTGCCAGTAGTATAGGTGGCCAGCCCCAGCATTTT. This encodes CASSIGGQPQHF. Variable domain in full (rest from reference TRBV19 and TRBJ1-5): DGGITQSPKYLFRKEGQNVTLSCEQNLNHDAMYWYRQDPGQGLRLIYYSQIVNDFQKGDIAEGYSVSREKKESFPLTVTSAQKNPTAFYLCASSIGGQPQHFGDGTRLSIL.

V is TRBV5-5 and J is TRBJ2-2; 7 bases are a match to TRBD1. This CDR3 spans 15 amino acids. Germline V CDR1 and CDR2: SGHKS, YYEKEE (reference sequence). V was pared by 0 bases and J by 5 bases, with 4 bases of the junction left unmatched. The DNA of the CDR3 is TGTGCCAGCAGCTTGGTACAGGGGCTGACCGGGGAGCTGTTTTTT. This translates into CASSLVQGLTGELFF.

V usage is TRBV11-3 and J usage is TRBJ2-1; D assignment may be TRBD1 or TRBD2 (5 bases each). In germline, CDR1 is SGHNT, CDR2 YENEEA. The CDR3 loop spans 15 amino acids. Trimming shortened V by 0 bases and J by 7 bases, and 13 bases separated the two germline ends. Written as DNA, the CDR3 is TGTGCCAGCAGCTTAGAGTCAGGGACCGGGAATGAGCAGTTCTTC. Translated: CASSLESGTGNEQFF.

V is TRBV29-1 and J is TRBJ2-7, with 7 bases lining up with TRBD1. The CDR3 is 14 residues long. Unmatched junction bases numbered 12, after V lost 7 bases and J lost 3 bases. Per the germline V gene, CDR1 is SQVTM and CDR2 is ANQGSEA. CDR3 DNA sequence: TGCAGCGCCCGAATGAGAGGGGACAGCTACGAGCAGTACTTC. Translation: CSARMRGDSYEQYF.

This clonotype has at least ten counts. This chain links TRBV7-2 with TRBJ2-7; D perhaps matches TRBD2 (5 bases). The CDR3 is made up of 15 amino acids. The germline V gene has CDR1 SGHTA and CDR2 FQGNSA. V was shortened by 7 bases and J by 2 bases, with 18 bases between the two germline ends. CDR3 coding DNA: TGTGCCAGCAACGTCTATGGCGGGCCTACCTACGAGCAGTACTTC. Translation gives CASNVYGGPTYEQYF.

This clonotype was observed many times. The V gene is TRBV6-2 or TRBV6-3, the J gene TRBJ2-1; D call uncertain. This CDR3 spans 13 amino acids. V lost 0 bases, J lost 4 bases, and 4 bases lay in between. The V gene's germline CDR1 is MNHEY and CDR2 SVGEGT. This CDR3 reads CASSYSGYNEQFF. The CDR3, as DNA: TGTGCCAGCAGTTACTCGGGATACAATGAGCAGTTCTTC.